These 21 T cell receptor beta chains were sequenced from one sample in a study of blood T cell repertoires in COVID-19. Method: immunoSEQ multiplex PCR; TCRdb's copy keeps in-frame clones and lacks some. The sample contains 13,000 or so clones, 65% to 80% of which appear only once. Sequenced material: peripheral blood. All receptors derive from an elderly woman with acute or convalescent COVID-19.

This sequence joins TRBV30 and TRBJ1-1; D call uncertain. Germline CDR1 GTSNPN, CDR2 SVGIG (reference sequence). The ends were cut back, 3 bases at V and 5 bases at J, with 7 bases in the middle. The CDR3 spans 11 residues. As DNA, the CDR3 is TGTGCCTGGAGCGCGAGAACTGAAGCTTTCTTT. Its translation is CAWSARTEAFF.

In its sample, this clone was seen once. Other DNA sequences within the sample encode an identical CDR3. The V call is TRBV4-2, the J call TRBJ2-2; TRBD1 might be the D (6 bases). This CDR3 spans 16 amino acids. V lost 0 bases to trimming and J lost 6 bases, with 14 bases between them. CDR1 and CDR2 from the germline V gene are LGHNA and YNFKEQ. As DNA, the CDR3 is TGTGCCAGCAGCCAAGATGGCAGGGGTTGGGCCGGGGAGCTGTTTTTT. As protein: CASSQDGRGWAGELFF.

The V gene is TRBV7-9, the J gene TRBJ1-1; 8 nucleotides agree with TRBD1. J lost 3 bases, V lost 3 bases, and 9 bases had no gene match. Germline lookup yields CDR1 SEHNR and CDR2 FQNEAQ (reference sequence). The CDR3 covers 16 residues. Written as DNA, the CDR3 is TGTGCCAGCAGCTTCCCCCGACAGGGGCTGGACACTGAAGCTTTCTTT. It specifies CASSFPRQGLDTEAFF.

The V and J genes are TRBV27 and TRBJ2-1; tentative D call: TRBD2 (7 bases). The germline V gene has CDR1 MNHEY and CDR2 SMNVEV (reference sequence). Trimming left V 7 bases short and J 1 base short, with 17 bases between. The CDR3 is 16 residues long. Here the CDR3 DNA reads TGTGCCAGCACGCGGGGGCAGGGAAGGTCCTACAATGAGCAGTTCTTC. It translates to CASTRGQGRSYNEQFF.

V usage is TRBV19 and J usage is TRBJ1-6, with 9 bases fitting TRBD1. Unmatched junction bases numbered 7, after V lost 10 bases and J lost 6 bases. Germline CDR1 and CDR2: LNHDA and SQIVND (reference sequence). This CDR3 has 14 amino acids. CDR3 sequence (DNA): TGTGCCACCTCGGACAGGGGAGGTAATTCACCCCTCCACTTT. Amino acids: CATSDRGGNSPLHF. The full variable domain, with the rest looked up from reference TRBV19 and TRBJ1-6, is DGGITQSPKYLFRKEGQNVTLSCEQNLNHDAMYWYRQDPGQGLRLIYYSQIVNDFQKGDIAEGYSVSREKKESFPLTVTSAQKNPTAFYLCATSDRGGNSPLHFGNGTRLTVT.

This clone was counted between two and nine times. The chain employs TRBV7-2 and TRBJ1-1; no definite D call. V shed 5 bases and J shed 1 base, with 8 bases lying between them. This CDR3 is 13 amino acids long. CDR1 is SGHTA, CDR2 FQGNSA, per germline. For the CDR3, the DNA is TGTGCCAGCAGCCCATACACGAACACTGAAGCTTTCTTT. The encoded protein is CASSPYTNTEAFF.

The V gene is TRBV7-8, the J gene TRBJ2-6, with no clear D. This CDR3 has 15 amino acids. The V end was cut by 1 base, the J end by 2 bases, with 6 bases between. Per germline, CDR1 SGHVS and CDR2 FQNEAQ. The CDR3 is CASSLVSTGANVLTF. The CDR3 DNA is TGTGCCAGCAGCTTAGTTAGTACTGGGGCCAACGTCCTGACTTTC.

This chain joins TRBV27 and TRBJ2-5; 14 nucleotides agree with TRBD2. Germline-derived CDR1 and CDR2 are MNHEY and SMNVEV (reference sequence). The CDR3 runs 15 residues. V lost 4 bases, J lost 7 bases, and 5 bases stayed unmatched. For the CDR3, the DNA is TGTGCCAGCAGTTCGGGACTAGCGGGGGTGTTGACCCAGTACTTC. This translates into CASSSGLAGVLTQYF.

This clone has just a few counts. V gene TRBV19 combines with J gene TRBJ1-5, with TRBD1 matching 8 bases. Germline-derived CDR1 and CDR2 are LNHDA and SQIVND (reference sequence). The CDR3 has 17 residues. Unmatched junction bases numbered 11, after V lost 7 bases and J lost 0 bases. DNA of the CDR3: TGTGCCAGTAAAGATGGGACAGGCTACTATAGCAATCAGCCCCAGCATTTT. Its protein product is CASKDGTGYYSNQPQHF.

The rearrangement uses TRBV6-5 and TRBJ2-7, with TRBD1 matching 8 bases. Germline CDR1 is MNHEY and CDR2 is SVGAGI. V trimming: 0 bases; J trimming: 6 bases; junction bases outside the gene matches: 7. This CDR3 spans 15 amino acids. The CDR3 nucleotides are TGTGCCAGCAGTTACTCCGGGCAGGGGGCTTTCGAGCAGTACTTC. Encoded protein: CASSYSGQGAFEQYF.

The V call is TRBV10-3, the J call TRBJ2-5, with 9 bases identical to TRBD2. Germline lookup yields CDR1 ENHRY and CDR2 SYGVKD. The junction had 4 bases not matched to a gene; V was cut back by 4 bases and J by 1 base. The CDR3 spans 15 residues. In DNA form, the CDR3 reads TGTGCCATCAGTGGAAGCGGGGGGCCCCAAGAGACCCAGTACTTC. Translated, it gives CAISGSGGPQETQYF.

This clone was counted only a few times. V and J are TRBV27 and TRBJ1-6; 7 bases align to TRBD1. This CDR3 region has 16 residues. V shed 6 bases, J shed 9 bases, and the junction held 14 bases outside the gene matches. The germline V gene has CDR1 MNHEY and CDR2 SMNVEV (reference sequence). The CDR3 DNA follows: TGTGCCAGCAGCCCTTCCGGGACAGTTTTTATTTCACCCCTCCACTTT. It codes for CASSPSGTVFISPLHF.

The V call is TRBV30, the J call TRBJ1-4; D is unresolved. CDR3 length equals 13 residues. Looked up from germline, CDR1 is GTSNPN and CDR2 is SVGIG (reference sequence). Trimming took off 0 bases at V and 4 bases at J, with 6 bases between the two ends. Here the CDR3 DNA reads TGTGCCTGGAGTGTACAGATTAATGAAAAACTGTTTTTT. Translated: CAWSVQINEKLFF. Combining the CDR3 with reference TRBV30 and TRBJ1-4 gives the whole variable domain SQTIHQWPATLVQPVGSPLSLECTVEGTSNPNLYWYRQAAGRGLQLLFYSVGIGQISSEVPQNLSASRPQDRQFILSSKKLLLSDSGFYLCAWSVQINEKLFFGSGTQLSVL.

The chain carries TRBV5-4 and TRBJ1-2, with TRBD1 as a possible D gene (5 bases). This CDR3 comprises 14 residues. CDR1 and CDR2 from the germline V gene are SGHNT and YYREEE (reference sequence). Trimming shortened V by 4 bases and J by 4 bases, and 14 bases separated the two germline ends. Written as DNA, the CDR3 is TGTGCCAGCAGCCCGAAATTAGACAGCTATGGCTACACCTTC. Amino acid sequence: CASSPKLDSYGYTF.

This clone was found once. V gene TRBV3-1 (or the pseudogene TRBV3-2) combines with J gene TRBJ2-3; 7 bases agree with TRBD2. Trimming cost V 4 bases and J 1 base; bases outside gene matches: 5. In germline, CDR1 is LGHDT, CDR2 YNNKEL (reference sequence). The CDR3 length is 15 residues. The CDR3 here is CASSPFAGGTDTQYF. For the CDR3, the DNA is TGTGCCAGCAGCCCCTTTGCGGGGGGCACAGATACGCAGTATTTT.

The CDR3 is CASSKAPRVETQYF. DNA for the CDR3: TGTGCCAGCAGCAAAGCGCCCAGGGTGGAGACCCAGTACTTC. The chain has TRBV21-1 and TRBJ2-5; the table gives TRBD1 as D, unverified against the DNA. TRBV21-1 is a pseudogene. This CDR3 contains 14 residues.

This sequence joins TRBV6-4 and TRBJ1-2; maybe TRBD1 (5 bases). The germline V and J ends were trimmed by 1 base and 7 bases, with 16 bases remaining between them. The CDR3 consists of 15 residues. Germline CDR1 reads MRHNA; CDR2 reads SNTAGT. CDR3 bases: TGTGCCAGCAGTGACTTTCCCGATCGGCAGGGTGGCTACACCTTC. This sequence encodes CASSDFPDRQGGYTF.

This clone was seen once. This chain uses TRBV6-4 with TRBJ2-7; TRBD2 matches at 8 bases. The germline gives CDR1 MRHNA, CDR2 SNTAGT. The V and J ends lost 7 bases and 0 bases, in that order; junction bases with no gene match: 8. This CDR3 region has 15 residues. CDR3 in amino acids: CASIPERGSSYEQYF. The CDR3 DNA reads TGTGCCAGCATCCCCGAGCGGGGGAGCTCCTACGAGCAGTACTTC.

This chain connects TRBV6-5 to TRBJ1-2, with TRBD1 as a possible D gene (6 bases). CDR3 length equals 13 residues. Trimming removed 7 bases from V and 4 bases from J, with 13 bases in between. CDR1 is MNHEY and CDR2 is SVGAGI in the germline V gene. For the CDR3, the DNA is TGTGCCAGCATTCTCAAACAGGGCTATGGCTACACCTTC. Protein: CASILKQGYGYTF.

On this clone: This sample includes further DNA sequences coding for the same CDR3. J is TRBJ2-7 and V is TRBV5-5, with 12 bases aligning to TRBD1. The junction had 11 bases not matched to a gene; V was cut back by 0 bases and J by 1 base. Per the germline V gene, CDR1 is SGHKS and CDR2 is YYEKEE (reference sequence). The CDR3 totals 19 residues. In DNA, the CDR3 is TGTGCCAGCAGCTTGGCAGGGGGTCCGGGACAGGGGGCGTCCTACGAGCAGTACTTC. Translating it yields CASSLAGGPGQGASYEQYF.

In DNA form, the CDR3 reads TGTGCCACCAGCAGGGGACAATACAATGAGCAGTTCTTC. It specifies CATSRGQYNEQFF. J is TRBJ2-1 and V is TRBV15; the D gene is possibly TRBD1 (6 bases). Trimming stripped 3 bases from V and 4 bases from J, with 7 bases between. CDR3 length: 13 residues. CDR1 LNHNV and CDR2 YYDKDF come from the germline V gene (reference sequence).